The 5 T cell receptor beta chains reported below all come from one sample, sequenced in a study of cytomegalovirus exposure and HLA in healthy donors. Primers for the PCR totalled 60 Vbeta and 13 Jbeta. The data were produced by immunoSEQ multiplex PCR, yet TCRdb's version contains in-frame clones alone and is incomplete. There are 180,000 or so clones in the sample; approximately 71% occur only once, and about 8% lies in the top ten. The sample taken for sequencing was PBMCs. The receptors come from a woman in her 40s in good health and CMV-seropositive.

This clone was counted only a few times. The genes are TRBV7-9 and TRBJ2-7; tentatively, D is TRBD1 (5 bases). The CDR3 has 13 residues. Trimming took 6 bases from V and 0 from J, leaving 9 bases between them. Germline-derived CDR1 and CDR2 are SEHNR and FQNEAQ (reference sequence). CDR3: CASSLDTSYEQYF. The CDR3 nucleotides are TGTGCCAGCAGTTTGGACACCTCCTACGAGCAGTACTTC. The full variable domain, completed using reference TRBV7-9 and TRBJ2-7, is DTGVSQNPRHKITKRGQNVTFRCDPISEHNRLYWYRQTLGQGPEFLTYFQNEAQLEKSRLLSDRFSAERPKGSFSTLEIQRTEQGDSAMYLCASSLDTSYEQYFGPGTRLTVT.

The chain recombines TRBV4-2 with TRBJ2-1; 7 bases are shared with TRBD2. This CDR3 has 15 residues. Germline loops: CDR1 LGHNA, CDR2 YNFKEQ. V lost 2 bases and J lost 4; bases outside the gene matches: 5. CDR3 amino acids: CASSQPGGWYNEQFF. The DNA of the CDR3 is TGTGCCAGCAGCCAACCGGGAGGATGGTACAATGAGCAGTTCTTC.

The chain couples TRBV7-2 to TRBJ1-5; D not certain. Deletions cut 2 bases from V and 0 bases from J, with 5 bases between. The CDR3 has 14 residues. Looked up from germline, CDR1 is SGHTA and CDR2 is FQGNSA. The CDR3 is CASSLQDSNQPQHF. The CDR3 DNA sequence: TGTGCCAGCAGCTTACAGGATAGCAATCAGCCCCAGCATTTT.

This clone was seen a handful of times. Other DNA sequences from this sample encode an identical CDR3 as well. V is TRBV5-1 and J is TRBJ1-1; no firm D call. The germline V gene has CDR1 SGHRS and CDR2 YFSETQ. V lost 0 bases and J 1 base, leaving 4 bases between the germline ends. The CDR3 sequence is 13 residues long. The CDR3 reads CASSLGGNTEAFF. CDR3 DNA sequence: TGCGCCAGCAGCTTGGGAGGGAACACTGAAGCTTTCTTT. The entire variable domain, with the rest obtained from reference TRBV5-1 and TRBJ1-1, is as follows: KAGVTQTPRYLIKTRGQQVTLSCSPISGHRSVSWYQQTPGQGLQFLFEYFSETQRNKGNFPGRFSGRQFSNSRSEMNVSTLELGDSALYLCASSLGGNTEAFFGQGTRLTVV.

The chain is built from TRBV4-2 and TRBJ2-7; 11 nucleotides match TRBD2. The CDR3 sequence is 15 residues long. With 1 base clipped from V and 5 bases from J, the junction kept 4 bases outside the gene matches. The germline CDR1 and CDR2 sequences are LGHNA and YNFKEQ. CDR3: CASSQAGTSGHEQYF. The CDR3 coding sequence is TGTGCCAGCAGCCAAGCCGGGACTAGCGGCCACGAGCAGTACTTC.